This entry lists 13 T cell receptor beta chains sequenced from one sample in a study of blood T cell repertoires in COVID-19 (dated by TCRdb to the early 2020s). Libraries were made using the immunoSEQ multiplex PCR assay. TCRdb took over this immuneACCESS table, retaining in-frame rearrangements with V and J assigned. Such tables are incomplete; in checked studies, under half of the missing clones stem from an unresolved V gene, and the remainder is unexplained. The sample includes about 210,000 clones, with about four fifths observed a single time. About 3.3% of the sample goes to the ten largest clones. The sample was PBMCs or T cells enriched from blood (not recorded which). The receptors originated from a woman in her thirties who had been exposed to COVID-19.

The genes are TRBV3-1 (or the pseudogene TRBV3-2) and TRBJ2-1, with TRBD2 identical over 11 bases. The CDR3 runs 15 residues. Germline values: CDR1 LGHDT, CDR2 YNNKEL (reference sequence). Trimming cost V 8 bases and J 6 bases; bases outside gene matches: 9. CDR3 in amino acids: CASGSSGGEGNEQFF. DNA of the CDR3: TGTGCCAGCGGAAGTAGCGGGGGGGAGGGCAATGAGCAGTTCTTC.

The J gene is TRBJ1-2, the V gene TRBV18, with D possibly being TRBD1 (5 bases). Germline V gives CDR1 KGHSH, CDR2 LQKENI. The CDR3 covers 15 residues. V lost 1 base and J lost 1, with 10 bases in between. The CDR3 DNA reads as TGTGCCAGCTCACCACTCGGACAAAGTAACTATGGCTACACCTTC. Translated: CASSPLGQSNYGYTF. Together with reference TRBV18 and TRBJ1-2, the CDR3 gives the full variable domain: NAGVMQNPRHLVRRRGQEARLRCSPMKGHSHVYWYRQLPEEGLKFMVYLQKENIIDESGMPKERFSAEFPKEGPSILRIQQVVRGDSAAYFCASSPLGQSNYGYTFGSGTRLTVV.

The genes are TRBV10-3 and TRBJ2-1; 7 positions agree with TRBD1. CDR3 length: 16 residues. Germline assignment: CDR1 ENHRY and CDR2 SYGVKD. V lost 3 bases, J lost 6 bases, and 11 bases stayed unmatched. CDR3 coding DNA: TGTGCCATCAGTGAAGGTGGGCAGGGGGAAGGCAATGAGCAGTTCTTC. Its translation is CAISEGGQGEGNEQFF.

V gene TRBV3-1 (or the pseudogene TRBV3-2) combines with J gene TRBJ1-1; D not certain. The CDR3 sequence is 14 residues long. Trimming shortened V by 0 bases and J by 1 base, and 6 bases separated the two germline ends. Germline assignment: CDR1 LGHDT and CDR2 YNNKEL (reference sequence). The CDR3: CASSQDHQNTEAFF. CDR3 nucleotide sequence: TGTGCCAGCAGCCAAGATCATCAGAACACTGAAGCTTTCTTT.

Only one count was recorded for this clone. CDR3 region: CASSLDRGAPYEQYF. The CDR3 DNA reads as TGTGCCAGCAGCTTAGACAGGGGGGCCCCCTACGAGCAGTACTTC. J is TRBJ2-7 and V is TRBV7-9; 8 bases line up with TRBD1. The V gene end was trimmed by 1 base and the J gene end by 2 bases; junction bases not matched to a gene: 4. The V gene's germline CDR1 is SEHNR and CDR2 FQNEAQ (reference sequence). The CDR3 contains 15 residues.

This clone was recorded only once. The J gene is TRBJ1-2, the V gene TRBV10-2, with 12 positions matching TRBD1. Trimming took 8 bases from V and 8 from J; bases not matched to a gene: 6. The V gene's germline CDR1 is WSHSY and CDR2 SAAADI. CDR3 size: 13 residues. The CDR3 spells CASGTGGGGGYTF. The CDR3 DNA reads TGCGCCAGCGGGACAGGGGGCGGAGGGGGCTACACCTTC.

The CDR3 sequence: CASSQQQQGLGNTIYF. Here the CDR3 DNA reads TGTGCCAGCAGCCAACAACAGCAGGGGCTAGGAAACACCATATATTTT. The genes are TRBV4-2 and TRBJ1-3; maybe TRBD1 (6 bases). The germline CDR1 and CDR2 sequences are LGHNA and YNFKEQ. The V and J ends lost 2 bases and 4 bases respectively, with 15 bases between them. The CDR3 contains 16 residues.

This clone was seen just once. This rearrangement joins TRBV7-9 to TRBJ2-2; D is ambiguous. Per the germline V gene, CDR1 is SEHNR and CDR2 is FQNEAQ (reference sequence). V was clipped by 5 bases and J by 7 bases, with 11 bases between them. The CDR3 is 13 amino acids. The CDR3 reads CASSPPQVGELFF. CDR3 coding DNA: TGTGCCAGCAGCCCCCCCCAGGTCGGGGAGCTGTTTTTT.

This clone has only a few counts. The chain recombines TRBV27 with TRBJ2-7; D is unclear. CDR1 is MNHEY and CDR2 is SMNVEV in the germline V gene (reference sequence). V was trimmed by 11 bases and J by 3 bases, leaving 5 bases between them. The CDR3 runs 9 residues. The DNA for the CDR3 is TGTGCCGCAGGCTACGAGCAGTACTTC. Its translation: CAAGYEQYF.

This sequence joins TRBV6-4 and TRBJ2-1; weak D call: TRBD2 (5 bases). Germline CDR1 and CDR2: MRHNA and SNTAGT. This CDR3 is 14 amino acids long. The germline V and J ends were trimmed by 6 bases and 1 base, with 10 bases remaining between them. The CDR3 reads CASRPGSSYNEQFF. As DNA, the CDR3 is TGTGCCAGCAGGCCGGGGAGTTCCTACAATGAGCAGTTCTTC.

The chain carries TRBV10-2 and TRBJ2-7, with TRBD1 matching 7 bases. V dropped 6 bases and J dropped 6; count of bases not matched to a gene: 8. The germline CDR1 and CDR2 sequences are WSHSY and SAAADI. The CDR3 totals 13 residues. The CDR3 region is CASRGGALGEQYF. CDR3 coding DNA: TGCGCCAGCAGAGGGGGCGCACTCGGCGAGCAGTACTTC.

This clone was seen only once. The V and J genes are TRBV10-3 and TRBJ1-1, with D unclear. Germline V gene sequence: CDR1 ENHRY, CDR2 SYGVKD. The V end was cut by 0 bases, the J end by 4 bases, with 6 bases between. The CDR3 is 13 amino acids. CDR3 protein: CAISESVGTEAFF. CDR3 nucleotides: TGTGCCATCAGTGAGTCAGTCGGCACTGAAGCTTTCTTT.

This chain joins TRBV19 and TRBJ1-1; no reliable D call. This CDR3 is 12 amino acids long. CDR1 and CDR2 (germline): LNHDA, SQIVND (reference sequence). The V end was cut by 10 bases, the J end by 8 bases, with 17 bases between. CDR3 residues: CATQVGSTEAFF. The CDR3, as DNA: TGTGCCACCCAAGTGGGTTCGACAGAAGCTTTCTTT.